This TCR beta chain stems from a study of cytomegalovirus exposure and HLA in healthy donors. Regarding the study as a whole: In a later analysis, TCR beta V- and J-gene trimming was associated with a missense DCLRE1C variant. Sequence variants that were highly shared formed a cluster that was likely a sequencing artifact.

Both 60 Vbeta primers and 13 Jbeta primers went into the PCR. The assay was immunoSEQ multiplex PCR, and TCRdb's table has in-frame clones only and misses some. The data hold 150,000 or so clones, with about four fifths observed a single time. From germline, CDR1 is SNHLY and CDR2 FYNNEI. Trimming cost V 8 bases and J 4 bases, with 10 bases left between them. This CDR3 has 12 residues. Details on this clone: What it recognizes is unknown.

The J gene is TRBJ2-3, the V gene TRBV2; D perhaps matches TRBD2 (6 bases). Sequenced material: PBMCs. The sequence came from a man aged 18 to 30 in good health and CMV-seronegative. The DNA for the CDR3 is TGTGCCAGCGCCCCGGGGGCAGATACGCAGTATTTT. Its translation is CASAPGADTQYF.